This is a list of T cell receptor beta chains from one sample in a study of Ad26.COV2.S vaccination and SARS-CoV-2 variants. The repertoire was sequenced with immunoSEQ multiplex PCR; TCRdb's copy has only in-frame clones and lacks some. The table includes under 550,000 clones, 75% to 95% detected once. The sequencing here drew on peripheral blood, taken in a trial of Ad26.COV2.S vaccine versus placebo. The source of these receptors is a person between 18 and 59 years old who received the Ad26.COV2.S COVID-19 vaccine or a placebo. Both conserved end residues are part of each CDR3. D genes are given only for firm matches. Rows may omit the clone size; those that give it use once, few, many or a size class.

clone size	D gene	J gene	V gene	CDR3 length	CDR3 protein	CDR3 DNA
.	TRBD2	TRBJ2-5	TRBV7-9	14	CASSISGSLETQYF	TGTGCCAGCAGCATTAGCGGGAGCTTGGAGACCCAGTACTTC
.	.	TRBJ1-5	TRBV15	12	CATSAGVQPQHF	TGTGCCACCAGCGCAGGGGTTCAGCCCCAGCATTTT
.	.	TRBJ1-2	TRBV18	14	CASHQGQVYDGYTF	TGTGCCAGCCACCAGGGTCAAGTATACGATGGCTACACCTTC
.	.	TRBJ2-7	TRBV30	13	CAWSPGVPYEQYF	TGTGCCTGGAGTCCTGGGGTACCCTACGAGCAGTACTTC
.	.	TRBJ1-1	TRBV11-3	13	CASSLDGVTEAFF	TGTGCCAGCAGCTTAGATGGGGTCACTGAAGCTTTCTTT
.	TRBD2	TRBJ2-5	TRBV4-1	16	CASSQGRGTSSETQYF	TGCGCCAGCAGCCAAGGAAGGGGGACTAGCTCAGAGACCCAGTACTTC
.	TRBD2	TRBJ2-7	TRBV7-9	15	CASSLSPSGGYEQYF	TGTGCCAGCAGCTTATCGCCTAGCGGGGGTTACGAGCAGTACTTC
.	.	TRBJ1-1	TRBV3-1/TRBV3-2	14	CASSQGQGRTEAFF	TGTGCCAGCAGCCAAGGGCAGGGGAGAACTGAAGCTTTCTTT
.	TRBD1	TRBJ2-1	TRBV2	15	CASNRGTGLFNEQFF	TGTGCCAGCAACCGAGGGACAGGACTCTTCAATGAGCAGTTCTTC
.	TRBD2	TRBJ2-7	TRBV9	15	CASSVASGSAREQYF	TGTGCCAGCAGCGTAGCTAGCGGGAGCGCGCGAGAGCAGTACTTC
.	.	TRBJ1-3	TRBV28	16	CASSRRRSVAGNTIYF	TGTGCCAGCAGTCGGAGGAGGAGTGTGGCTGGAAACACCATATATTTT
.	TRBD1	TRBJ2-1	TRBV18	14	CASSRGQGYNEQFF	TGTGCCAGCTCACGGGGACAGGGCTACAATGAGCAGTTCTTC
.	.	TRBJ1-1	TRBV7-6	13	CASSSQESGEAFF	TGTGCCAGCAGCTCCCAGGAATCGGGTGAAGCTTTCTTT
.	.	TRBJ1-1	TRBV27	15	CASSLSGVGSAEAFF	TGTGCCAGCAGTCTCTCGGGGGTGGGCTCCGCTGAAGCTTTCTTT
.	.	TRBJ2-5	TRBV18	14	CASSPAGRQETQYF	TGTGCCAGCTCACCAGCGGGACGGCAAGAGACCCAGTACTTC
.	TRBD1	TRBJ2-7	TRBV6-5	11	CASRTGYEQYF	TGTGCCAGCAGGACAGGGTACGAGCAGTACTTC
once	.	TRBJ2-2	TRBV3-1/TRBV3-2	12	CASSLNTGELFF	TGTGCCAGCAGCTTGAACACCGGGGAGCTGTTTTTT
.	.	TRBJ2-1	TRBV5-1	12	CASSLGSHEQFF	TGCGCCAGCAGCTTGGGAAGTCATGAGCAGTTCTTC
.	.	TRBJ2-7	TRBV2	15	CASSAFGPDSYEQYF	TGTGCCAGCAGTGCTTTTGGACCCGACTCCTACGAGCAGTACTTC
.	.	TRBJ2-7	TRBV6-5	12	CAVRDGSYEQYF	TGTGCCGTAAGGGACGGATCCTACGAGCAGTACTTC
.	TRBD1	TRBJ2-7	TRBV28	14	CASSPGTGGHEQYF	TGTGCCAGCAGTCCCGGGACAGGGGGCCACGAGCAGTACTTC
once	.	TRBJ2-1	TRBV5-6	17	CASSPVTEGVAYNEQFF	TGTGCCAGCAGCCCAGTGACTGAGGGGGTGGCCTACAATGAGCAGTTCTTC
.	.	TRBJ2-3	TRBV30	11	CAGGYTDTQYF	TGTGCCGGGGGATACACAGATACGCAGTATTTT
.	.	TRBJ2-4	TRBV18	16	CASSPDGALAKNIQYF	TGTGCCAGCTCACCAGACGGGGCCTTAGCCAAAAACATTCAGTACTTC
.	.	TRBJ1-6	TRBV12-3/TRBV12-4	12	CASSITGSPLHF	TGTGCCAGCAGTATTACCGGGTCACCCCTCCACTTT
once	.	TRBJ1-3	TRBV7-9	15	CASSSEGLRGNTIYF	TGTGCCAGCAGCTCCGAGGGGCTGAGAGGAAACACCATATATTTT
.	TRBD1	TRBJ1-1	TRBV19	14	CASSTQGAYTEAFF	TGTGCCAGTAGTACTCAGGGGGCCTACACTGAAGCTTTCTTT
.	TRBD2	TRBJ2-1	TRBV4-3	18	CASSQDVLTSGRNNEQFF	TGCGCCAGCAGCCAAGATGTGCTTACTAGCGGGAGGAACAATGAGCAGTTCTTC
few	.	TRBJ1-1	TRBV10-3	13	CAISGEGNTEAFF	TGTGCCATCAGTGGGGAGGGAAACACTGAAGCTTTCTTT
.	.	TRBJ2-1	TRBV7-8	14	CASSPHYSYNEQFF	TGTGCCAGCAGCCCACATTACTCCTACAATGAGCAGTTCTTC
.	.	TRBJ1-4	TRBV6-2/TRBV6-3	18	CASSYPNNYGLTNEKLFF	TGTGCCAGCAGTTACCCTAACAACTACGGTCTAACTAATGAAAAACTGTTTTTT
.	TRBD2	TRBJ2-7	TRBV6-5	15	CASSYSAGVRNEQYF	TGTGCCAGCAGTTACTCAGCGGGAGTCCGTAACGAGCAGTACTTC
.	.	TRBJ1-5	TRBV4-1	16	CASSLTTTRSNQPQHF	TGCGCCAGCAGCCTAACAACAACCCGTAGCAATCAGCCCCAGCATTTT
.	.	TRBJ2-3	TRBV2	11	CASSARDTQYF	TGTGCCAGCAGTGCCCGAGATACGCAGTATTTT
.	.	TRBJ1-3	TRBV6-1	15	CASSEAGTPGNTIYF	TGTGCCAGCAGTGAAGCGGGGACACCTGGAAACACCATATATTTT
.	.	TRBJ1-2	TRBV12-3/TRBV12-4	12	CASSPDNYGYTF	TGTGCCAGCAGTCCGGATAACTATGGCTACACCTTC
.	TRBD1	TRBJ1-6	TRBV2	14	CASSLDRGNSPLHF	TGTGCCAGCAGCCTCGACAGGGGTAATTCACCCCTCCACTTT
.	.	TRBJ1-2	TRBV10-3	13	CAITPTPSYGYTF	TGTGCCATCACCCCGACACCCTCCTATGGCTACACCTTC
.	.	TRBJ2-1	TRBV9	13	CASSPPTHNEQFF	TGTGCCAGCAGCCCCCCTACTCACAATGAGCAGTTCTTC
.	.	TRBJ2-7	TRBV10-3	16	CAIRSGADAVSYEQYF	TGTGCCATTCGCTCGGGGGCGGACGCTGTATCCTACGAGCAGTACTTC
.	TRBD2	TRBJ2-2	TRBV4-3	17	CASSQDRLAGVVGELFF	TGCGCCAGCAGCCAAGATCGACTAGCGGGAGTCGTCGGGGAGCTGTTTTTT